Following are 28 T cell receptor beta chains from one sample sequenced in a study of response to subunit inactivated influenza vaccine. From the RT-PCR reads, TCRdb called clonotypes with MiXCR, one entry per CDR3 protein. The sample records just under 550,000 distinct CDR3 sequences, 20% to 25% being singletons. This sample was shared with a second study, whose subject was T cells expressing NK-cell markers. As that report states: As the method of synthesis, 5'RACE template switching with UMIs yielded TCR beta cDNA.

The sample was CD4+ T cells sorted from PBMCs, taken roughly 12 days after vaccination. The origin of the receptors is a man in his fifties or sixties who received an inactivated influenza vaccine.

This clonotype showed up just a few times. The rearrangement uses TRBV2 and TRBJ1-6; 8 bases match TRBD1. Germline V gene sequence: CDR1 SNHLY, CDR2 FYNNEI. The length of the CDR3 is 18 residues. Trimming removed 6 bases from V and 3 bases from J; junction bases left unmatched: 13. This chain's CDR3 is CASRPGTGGFGYNSPLHF. The DNA of the CDR3 is TGTGCCAGCAGACCCGGTACAGGGGGTTTCGGCTATAATTCACCCCTCCACTTT.

The count of this clonotype is one. The chain links TRBV7-2 to TRBJ2-2; D unclear. CDR1 and CDR2 (germline): SGHTA, FQGNSA. Trimming removed 2 bases at V and 2 bases at J, with 12 bases between. The CDR3 spans 16 residues. The CDR3 reads CASSLKLRLNTGELFF. The CDR3 region has the DNA TGTGCCAGCAGCTTAAAGCTCAGGCTAAACACCGGGGAGCTGTTTTTT.

This clonotype turned up a few times. V and J are TRBV27 and TRBJ2-1; 8 bases align to TRBD2. The germline V gene encodes CDR1 MNHEY and CDR2 SMNVEV (reference sequence). The trim removed 3 bases at V and 8 bases at J, leaving 12 bases unmatched. This CDR3 spans 16 amino acids. The CDR3 loop reads CASSFTLTGGPDEQFF. The DNA of the CDR3 is TGTGCCAGCAGTTTCACCCTAACGGGAGGGCCTGATGAGCAGTTCTTC.

The gene calls are TRBV30 and TRBJ2-1; 10 nucleotides line up with TRBD2. The germline V gene has CDR1 GTSNPN and CDR2 SVGIG (reference sequence). CDR3 size: 15 residues. J gave up 6 bases and V 0 bases, and 5 bases lay outside the gene matches. The CDR3 loop reads CAWSVGSGRLNEQFF. CDR3 DNA sequence: TGTGCCTGGAGTGTAGGTAGCGGGAGGCTCAATGAGCAGTTCTTC. Together with reference TRBV30 and TRBJ2-1, the CDR3 gives the full variable domain: SQTIHQWPATLVQPVGSPLSLECTVEGTSNPNLYWYRQAAGRGLQLLFYSVGIGQISSEVPQNLSASRPQDRQFILSSKKLLLSDSGFYLCAWSVGSGRLNEQFFGPGTRLTVL.

This clonotype was counted between two and nine times. The rearrangement uses TRBV20-1 and TRBJ2-3; D is perhaps TRBD2 (7 bases). Trimming cost V 6 bases and J 2 bases, with 21 bases left between them. The germline gives CDR1 DFQATT, CDR2 SNEGSKA (reference sequence). This CDR3 comprises 16 residues. The DNA of the CDR3 is TGCAGTGCAAGCCCGTGGGGGCTAGCGGTCACAGATACGCAGTATTTT. The encoded protein is CSASPWGLAVTDTQYF.

This sequence joins TRBV7-2 and TRBJ2-1; weak D call: TRBD1 (6 bases). CDR1 is SGHTA, CDR2 FQGNSA, per germline. The CDR3 totals 15 residues. V was shortened by 1 base and J by 6 bases, with 13 bases between the two germline ends. As DNA, the CDR3 is TGTGCCAGCAGCTTAGTGCAGGGGTCCCGCAATGAGCAGTTCTTC. Translating gives CASSLVQGSRNEQFF.

This clonotype was observed a handful of times. The chain's CDR3 is CASSTAPGGSYNEQFF. CDR3 coding DNA: TGTGCCAGCAGTACTGCGCCGGGTGGCTCCTACAATGAGCAGTTCTTC. This chain connects TRBV28 to TRBJ2-1, with D uncertain. This CDR3 has 16 residues. Germline CDR1 is MDHEN and CDR2 is SYDVKM. V gave up 5 bases and J gave up 0 bases, with 14 bases separating them.

This clonotype was counted only a few times. CDR3 bases: TGTGCCAGCAGTCATTACCGACGCTACAATGAGCAGTTCTTC. As protein: CASSHYRRYNEQFF. The chain links TRBV5-6 to TRBJ2-1; no firm D call. Germline V gene sequence: CDR1 SGHDT, CDR2 YYEEEE. This CDR3 spans 14 amino acids. Trimming took 5 bases from V and 3 from J, leaving 12 bases between them.

The rearrangement joins TRBV20-1 to TRBJ2-2, with 13 bases identical to TRBD2. From germline, CDR1 is DFQATT and CDR2 SNEGSKA (reference sequence). V lost 1 base to trimming and J lost 1 base; unmatched junction nucleotides: 3. The CDR3 contains 17 residues. The CDR3, as DNA: TGCAGTGCTAGAGGTCGGACTAGCGGGGGGAACACCGGGGAGCTGTTTTTT. Its protein product is CSARGRTSGGNTGELFF.

This clonotype has only a few counts. The chain has TRBV10-3 and TRBJ1-6; 8 bases agree with TRBD1. Germline-derived CDR1 and CDR2 are ENHRY and SYGVKD. CDR3 size: 16 residues. Trimming cost V 6 bases and J 10 bases; bases outside gene matches: 14. CDR3 region: CAIRSGTGRSGSPLHF. In DNA, the CDR3 is TGTGCCATCAGATCCGGGACAGGCCGATCGGGCTCACCCCTCCACTTT.

This chain joins TRBV20-1 and TRBJ2-4, with D tentatively TRBD1 (6 bases). Trimming shortened V by 0 bases and J by 1 base, and 10 bases separated the two germline ends. Germline values: CDR1 DFQATT, CDR2 SNEGSKA (reference sequence). This CDR3 is built from 15 residues. The CDR3: CSARERGFAKNIQYF. For the CDR3, the DNA is TGCAGTGCTAGAGAAAGGGGGTTCGCCAAAAACATTCAGTACTTC.

This clonotype was counted only a few times. V is TRBV5-1 and J is TRBJ2-5; D is uncertain. This CDR3 region has 13 residues. Germline loops: CDR1 SGHRS, CDR2 YFSETQ. V was trimmed by 8 bases and J by 1 base, leaving 12 bases between them. CDR3 loop: CASKEPSQETQYF. CDR3 nucleotides: TGCGCCAGTAAGGAGCCATCCCAAGAGACCCAGTACTTC. Full variable domain (remainder filled in from reference TRBV5-1 and TRBJ2-5): KAGVTQTPRYLIKTRGQQVTLSCSPISGHRSVSWYQQTPGQGLQFLFEYFSETQRNKGNFPGRFSGRQFSNSRSEMNVSTLELGDSALYLCASKEPSQETQYFGPGTRLLVL.

The chain recombines TRBV11-2 with TRBJ2-7, with D perhaps being TRBD1 or TRBD2 (5 bases each). The germline V gene has CDR1 SGHAT and CDR2 FQNNGV. CDR3 length: 17 amino acids. V was clipped by 1 base and J by 4 bases, with 20 bases between them. The CDR3 sequence is CASSLVGVMHAPYEQYF. CDR3 DNA sequence: TGTGCCAGCAGCTTAGTGGGGGTAATGCACGCACCGTACGAGCAGTACTTC.

This clonotype was seen a single time. The chain has TRBV20-1 and TRBJ2-1, with D tentatively TRBD1 (6 bases). Per germline, CDR1 DFQATT and CDR2 SNEGSKA (reference sequence). Trimming shortened V by 3 bases and J by 6 bases, and 15 bases separated the two germline ends. The CDR3 is 14 amino acids. CDR3 DNA sequence: TGCAGTGCTAGTAATCCCAGGGGCGGCAATGAGCAGTTCTTC. It yields the protein CSASNPRGGNEQFF.

This sequence joins TRBV10-2 and TRBJ2-3, with a tentative D call TRBD1 (5 bases). In germline, CDR1 is WSHSY, CDR2 SAAADI. The CDR3 extends over 13 amino acids. V was clipped by 2 bases and J by 5 bases, with 8 bases between them. The CDR3 protein is CASSENRLDTQYF. CDR3 sequence (DNA): TGCGCCAGCAGTGAGAACAGGCTAGATACGCAGTATTTT.

This clonotype was seen a few times. The rearrangement uses TRBV6-2 or TRBV6-3 and TRBJ1-2, with a tentative D call TRBD1 (5 bases). This CDR3 is 15 amino acids long. Germline-derived CDR1 and CDR2 are MNHEY and SVGEGT. Trimming removed 7 bases from V and 4 bases from J, with 19 bases in between. CDR3 DNA: TGTGCCAGCAACCACGGGACTCGGGTTCGCTATGGCTACACCTTC. This translates into CASNHGTRVRYGYTF.

In DNA, the CDR3 is TGCAGCGTTCGGGACACCGATGAAAAACTGTTTTTT. It translates to CSVRDTDEKLFF. This chain joins TRBV29-1 and TRBJ1-4; possibly TRBD1 for D (6 bases). Trimming left V 5 bases short and J 6 bases short, with 10 bases between. Germline loops: CDR1 SQVTM, CDR2 ANQGSEA. The CDR3 is made up of 12 amino acids. The whole variable domain, filled in from reference TRBV29-1 and TRBJ1-4, reads SAVISQKPSRDICQRGTSLTIQCQVDSQVTMMFWYRQQPGQSLTLIATANQGSEATYESGFVIDKFPISRPNLTFSTLTVSNMSPEDSSIYLCSVRDTDEKLFFGSGTQLSVL.

In this sample, this clonotype turned up many times. The chain is built from TRBV14 and TRBJ2-1; no reliable D call. V lost 1 base and J 7 bases, leaving 2 bases between the germline ends. Germline CDR1 SGHDN, CDR2 FVKESK. This CDR3 has 11 amino acids. The CDR3 region is CASSQVNEQFF. The CDR3, as DNA: TGTGCCAGCAGCCAAGTAAATGAGCAGTTCTTC.

The rearrangement joins TRBV20-1 to TRBJ2-7; D remains unclear. Per the germline V gene, CDR1 is DFQATT and CDR2 is SNEGSKA (reference sequence). V lost 2 bases and J 0 bases, leaving 14 bases between the germline ends. The CDR3 sequence is 15 residues long. CDR3 in DNA: TGCAGTGCTAGATCCCCCCTGTCTAGCTCCTACGAGCAGTACTTC. Protein product: CSARSPLSSSYEQYF.

This clonotype has just a few counts. The chain carries TRBV28 and TRBJ2-2; D is ambiguous. In germline, CDR1 is MDHEN, CDR2 SYDVKM. The CDR3 loop spans 15 amino acids. V gave up 0 bases and J gave up 4 bases, with 9 bases separating them. CDR3 DNA sequence: TGTGCCAGCAGTTTATGGGACCGAACCACCGGGGAGCTGTTTTTT. Translating gives CASSLWDRTTGELFF.

This clonotype was observed a few times. The genes are TRBV11-2 and TRBJ2-3; TRBD2 might be the D (9 bases). Trimming stripped 1 base from V and 4 bases from J, with 21 bases between. The CDR3 totals 18 residues. Germline-derived CDR1 and CDR2 are SGHAT and FQNNGV. The CDR3 DNA reads TGTGCCAGCAGCTTAGTCCAGGGGGCTCTAGCGGGGTCAGATACGCAGTATTTT. Protein sequence: CASSLVQGALAGSDTQYF.

The chain employs TRBV12-3 or TRBV12-4 and TRBJ1-2, with 8 positions matching TRBD1. The CDR3 is made up of 14 amino acids. Trimming cost V 6 bases and J 8 bases; bases outside gene matches: 11. In nucleotides, the CDR3 is TGTGCCAGCAGCTACCTAGGACAGGGAAAAGGCTACACCTTC. Protein sequence: CASSYLGQGKGYTF.

The chain recombines TRBV12-3 or TRBV12-4 with TRBJ2-1, with D uncertain. Trimming took off 10 bases at V and 2 bases at J, with 18 bases between the two ends. This CDR3 spans 15 amino acids. The CDR3 bases are TGTGCCACTACCCGAAGGGCGGAAACCTACAATGAGCAGTTCTTC. Translation gives CATTRRAETYNEQFF.

The rearrangement uses TRBV28 and TRBJ2-7, with 9 nucleotides matching TRBD1. V lost 7 bases to trimming and J lost 5 bases; unmatched junction nucleotides: 6. The CDR3 extends over 13 amino acids. Germline CDR1 reads MDHEN; CDR2 reads SYDVKM. This CDR3 is CASTGTGQHEQYF. CDR3 sequence (DNA): TGTGCCAGCACCGGGACAGGGCAGCACGAGCAGTACTTC.

This clonotype has more than one count but fewer than ten. The chain is built from TRBV4-3 and TRBJ2-3, with D tentatively TRBD2 (6 bases). Germline V gene data show CDR1 as LGHNA and CDR2 as YSLEER. The CDR3 has 15 amino acids. V shed 4 bases and J shed 0 bases, with 11 bases lying between them. The CDR3, as DNA: TGCGCCAGCAGCCGGGGGACTTCTAGCACAGATACGCAGTATTTT. Residues: CASSRGTSSTDTQYF.

V is TRBV20-1 and J is TRBJ2-1; the match to TRBD1 covers 10 bases. Germline CDR1 reads DFQATT; CDR2 reads SNEGSKA (reference sequence). With V trimmed by 3 bases and J by 6 bases, 17 bases remained unmatched. The length of the CDR3 is 18 residues. The CDR3 nucleotides are TGCAGTGCTAGCGGATATCTTCTCGGGACAGGGGTCGGCAATGAGCAGTTCTTC. Amino acids: CSASGYLLGTGVGNEQFF.

This clonotype has just a few counts. V and J are TRBV10-3 and TRBJ2-7; maybe TRBD2 (7 bases). The CDR3 extends over 13 amino acids. Germline V CDR1 and CDR2: ENHRY, SYGVKD. Trimming pared 9 bases from V and 6 bases from J, leaving 18 bases between. The CDR3 bases are TGTGCCATTTTTGGGGGGGCTGGAGGCGAGCAGTACTTC. Its translation: CAIFGGAGGEQYF.

The chain is built from TRBV27 and TRBJ1-2, with TRBD1 as a possible D gene (5 bases). Trimming left V 5 bases short and J 8 bases short, with 12 bases between. This CDR3 is built from 12 residues. Germline V lookup: CDR1 MNHEY, CDR2 SMNVEV (reference sequence). CDR3 in amino acids: CASSTYTGGYTF. The CDR3 DNA reads TGTGCCAGCAGTACATATACAGGCGGCTACACCTTC.